The 25 T cell receptor beta chains in this list originate from one sample, sequenced in a study of blood T cell repertoires in COVID-19. This table comes from immunoSEQ multiplex PCR, and its TCRdb copy is limited to in-frame clones, with some not included. Of under 35,000 clones listed, 88% are singletons. Sequenced material: peripheral blood. These receptors all come from a human donor in a cohort sampled during active COVID-19.

The chain combines TRBV7-2 with TRBJ2-2; the D gene is possibly TRBD2 (9 bases). V was pared by 4 bases and J by 6 bases, with 21 bases between. CDR3 length equals 17 residues. Germline V CDR1 and CDR2: SGHTA, FQGNSA. Written as DNA, the CDR3 is TGTGCCAGCAGCTGGGACAGGCGGGAGGGTTGGTCCGGGGAGCTGTTTTTT. This codes for CASSWDRREGWSGELFF.

The chain is built from TRBV29-1 and TRBJ1-1; 9 nucleotides match TRBD1. The CDR3 runs 16 residues. Germline trimming cut 1 base from V and 0 bases from J; bases unmatched to any gene: 6. Germline values: CDR1 SQVTM, CDR2 ANQGSEA. The CDR3 spells CSVEVSDRGLNTEAFF. CDR3 bases: TGCAGCGTTGAAGTTTCGGACAGGGGCTTGAACACTGAAGCTTTCTTT.

Only one count was recorded for this clone. The genes are TRBV6-5 and TRBJ2-7; TRBD1 is a possible D gene (6 bases). Germline V gene data show CDR1 as MNHEY and CDR2 as SVGAGI. The ends were cut back, 4 bases at V and 5 bases at J, with 15 bases in the middle. The CDR3 has 14 residues. This CDR3 reads CASSLAQGTHEQYF. The DNA for the CDR3 is TGTGCCAGCAGTTTGGCACAGGGCACCCACGAGCAGTACTTC.

The rearrangement joins TRBV19 to TRBJ2-3; D may be TRBD1 (7 bases). This CDR3 comprises 16 residues. Germline V CDR1 and CDR2: LNHDA, SQIVND (reference sequence). V lost 3 bases to trimming and J lost 1 base, with 14 bases between them. For the CDR3, the DNA is TGTGCCAGTAGTATTGGAGGGGGGACAGGCACAGATACGCAGTATTTT. This sequence encodes CASSIGGGTGTDTQYF.

The gene calls are TRBV24-1 and TRBJ2-3; 11 bases are a match to TRBD2. CDR1 and CDR2 (germline): KGHDR, SFDVKD. The ends lost 9 bases at V and 2 bases at J; junction bases unmatched: 3. This CDR3 region has 14 residues. For the CDR3, the DNA is TGTGCCACCCAGACTAGCGGGGCCACAGATACGCAGTATTTT. It specifies CATQTSGATDTQYF.

The V call is TRBV29-1, the J call TRBJ2-5; D is perhaps TRBD2 (6 bases). The V end was cut by 2 bases, the J end by 5 bases, with 9 bases between. The CDR3 extends over 12 amino acids. The germline V gene encodes CDR1 SQVTM and CDR2 ANQGSEA. In nucleotides, the CDR3 is TGCAGCGTTGAAACCGGAGGGGAGACCCAGTACTTC. Protein product: CSVETGGETQYF.

The chain employs TRBV4-1 and TRBJ1-1; TRBD1 is a possible D gene (6 bases). Trimming cost V 4 bases and J 1 base, with 10 bases left between them. This CDR3 has 14 residues. Germline values: CDR1 MGHRA, CDR2 YSYEKL. This CDR3 is CASSRTAGNTEAFF. CDR3 bases: TGCGCCAGCAGCCGGACAGCTGGGAACACTGAAGCTTTCTTT.

V usage is TRBV18 and J usage is TRBJ2-3; D might be TRBD2 (5 bases). The germline CDR1 and CDR2 sequences are KGHSH and LQKENI. Trimming shortened V by 5 bases and J by 1 base, and 10 bases separated the two germline ends. CDR3 size: 14 residues. As DNA, the CDR3 is TGTGCCAGCTCATCTTCAGCGGGCACAGATACGCAGTATTTT. Residues: CASSSSAGTDTQYF. The entire variable domain, with the rest obtained from reference TRBV18 and TRBJ2-3, is as follows: NAGVMQNPRHLVRRRGQEARLRCSPMKGHSHVYWYRQLPEEGLKFMVYLQKENIIDESGMPKERFSAEFPKEGPSILRIQQVVRGDSAAYFCASSSSAGTDTQYFGPGTRLTVL.

The chain uses TRBV11-2 and TRBJ1-2; D call uncertain. V lost 0 bases and J 6 bases, leaving 11 bases between the germline ends. The CDR3 runs 14 residues. The germline gives CDR1 SGHAT, CDR2 FQNNGV. CDR3 region: CASSLDGGYDGYTF. The CDR3, as DNA: TGTGCCAGCAGCTTAGATGGAGGGTACGATGGCTACACCTTC. The full variable domain, rest sourced from reference TRBV11-2 and TRBJ1-2, is EAGVAQSPRYKIIEKRQSVAFWCNPISGHATLYWYQQILGQGPKLLIQFQNNGVVDDSQLPKDRFSAERLKGVDSTLKIQPAKLEDSAVYLCASSLDGGYDGYTFGSGTRLTVV.

The CDR3 nucleotides are TGCGCCAGCAGCCAGACACCGGGATTCTCGGTAGGCCAAGAGACCCAGTACTTC. Residues: CASSQTPGFSVGQETQYF. This chain joins TRBV4-1 and TRBJ2-5; tentatively, D is TRBD2 (5 bases). Trimming cost V 3 bases and J 1 base, with 21 bases left between them. The CDR3 is 18 residues long. Germline CDR1 MGHRA, CDR2 YSYEKL.

The chain uses TRBV30 and TRBJ2-7; TRBD2 might be the D (7 bases). Germline lookup yields CDR1 GTSNPN and CDR2 SVGIG (reference sequence). The CDR3 is 14 residues long. Trimming took off 1 base at V and 5 bases at J, with 15 bases between the two ends. The CDR3 spells CAWSGGSGGHEQYF. In nucleotides, the CDR3 is TGTGCCTGGAGTGGGGGGTCGGGGGGCCACGAGCAGTACTTC.

The gene calls are TRBV7-2 and TRBJ2-1; D is possibly TRBD2 (5 bases). Germline V gives CDR1 SGHTA, CDR2 FQGNSA. The CDR3 consists of 16 residues. V lost 1 base to trimming and J lost 2 bases, with 12 bases between them. The CDR3 reads CASSLGVWEPYNEQFF. The CDR3 DNA reads TGTGCCAGCAGCTTAGGGGTGTGGGAGCCCTACAATGAGCAGTTCTTC.

The rearrangement uses TRBV29-1 and TRBJ2-3, with TRBD2 matching 9 bases. CDR1 and CDR2 (germline): SQVTM, ANQGSEA. This CDR3 has 15 amino acids. With V trimmed by 6 bases and J by 2 bases, 9 bases remained unmatched. Here the CDR3 DNA reads TGCAGCGTCGCGGCGGGGGGGCGCGACACAGATACGCAGTATTTT. This codes for CSVAAGGRDTDTQYF.

The chain is built from TRBV19 and TRBJ2-5; 7 nucleotides line up with TRBD1. The CDR3 contains 17 residues. Germline assignment: CDR1 LNHDA and CDR2 SQIVND (reference sequence). V was clipped by 4 bases and J by 4 bases; unmatched bases: 15. The CDR3 region has the DNA TGTGCCAGTAGTACTCCCCCCGATGACAGGGCCGGAGAGACCCAGTACTTC. Protein sequence: CASSTPPDDRAGETQYF.

V usage is TRBV4-1 and J usage is TRBJ1-6, with 8 positions matching TRBD1. Germline lookup yields CDR1 MGHRA and CDR2 YSYEKL. The ends lost 0 bases at V and 7 bases at J; junction bases unmatched: 8. The CDR3 spans 17 residues. In DNA form, the CDR3 reads TGCGCCAGCAGCCAAGAGGGACAGGTGATCCTCAATTCACCCCTCCACTTT. Translation gives CASSQEGQVILNSPLHF.

The chain employs TRBV3-1 (or the pseudogene TRBV3-2) and TRBJ2-2; D possibly corresponds to TRBD1 (6 bases). Germline CDR1 and CDR2: LGHDT and YNNKEL (reference sequence). This CDR3 is 17 amino acids long. Trimming left V 1 base short and J 2 bases short, with 14 bases between. CDR3 protein: CASSQGPGQYNTGELFF. The CDR3 bases are TGTGCCAGCAGCCAAGGCCCCGGACAGTATAACACCGGGGAGCTGTTTTTT.

This chain joins TRBV7-3 and TRBJ1-1; D perhaps matches TRBD1 (6 bases). V shed 5 bases and J shed 4 bases, with 20 bases lying between them. CDR3 length: 16 amino acids. Looked up from germline, CDR1 is SGHTA and CDR2 is FQGTGA. Written as DNA, the CDR3 is TGTGCCAGCAGCCCATTCCTGGGGGCGAGGCCCACTGAAGCTTTCTTT. Residues: CASSPFLGARPTEAFF. Supplemented by reference TRBV7-3 and TRBJ1-1, the full variable domain reads GAGVSQTPSNKVTEKGKYVELRCDPISGHTALYWYRQSLGQGPEFLIYFQGTGAADDSGLPNDRFFAVRPEGSVSTLKIQRTERGDSAVYLCASSPFLGARPTEAFFGQGTRLTVV.

V gene TRBV7-9 combines with J gene TRBJ2-1, with 8 bases lining up with TRBD1. V lost 1 base, J lost 15 bases, and 5 bases stayed unmatched. This CDR3 comprises 12 residues. Germline V CDR1 and CDR2: SEHNR, FQNEAQ (reference sequence). CDR3 DNA: TGTGCCAGCAGCTTAGATTTAGGACAGGGGTTCTTC. Its protein is CASSLDLGQGFF.

This rearrangement joins TRBV5-4 to TRBJ1-4, with 10 bases identical to TRBD1. Germline V gives CDR1 SGHNT, CDR2 YYREEE (reference sequence). CDR3 length: 15 amino acids. The V and J ends lost 2 bases and 4 bases, in that order; junction bases with no gene match: 2. This chain's CDR3 is CASSFRTGGNEKLFF. CDR3 DNA: TGTGCCAGCAGCTTCCGGACAGGGGGTAATGAAAAACTGTTTTTT. The variable domain in full, completed from reference TRBV5-4 and TRBJ1-4, reads ETGVTQSPTHLIKTRGQQVTLRCSSQSGHNTVSWYQQALGQGPQFIFQYYREEENGRGNFPPRFSGLQFPNYSSELNVNALELDDSALYLCASSFRTGGNEKLFFGSGTQLSVL.

The CDR3 DNA sequence: TGTGCCAGCAGTCCCACCCCAGGGGGCGCTAATGGCTACACCTTC. Residues: CASSPTPGGANGYTF. The genes are TRBV28 and TRBJ1-2, with 8 positions matching TRBD1. Germline values: CDR1 MDHEN, CDR2 SYDVKM. The CDR3 runs to 15 residues. Trimming took 5 bases from V and 6 from J; bases not matched to a gene: 11.

The rearrangement links TRBV2 to TRBJ2-7, with TRBD1 matching 9 bases. This CDR3 has 13 amino acids. Germline CDR1 reads SNHLY; CDR2 reads FYNNEI. V dropped 6 bases and J dropped 5; count of bases not matched to a gene: 5. The CDR3, as DNA: TGTGCCAGCAGCGCGGACAGGGGCAACGAGCAGTACTTC. It translates to CASSADRGNEQYF.

This rearrangement joins TRBV10-2 to TRBJ1-1; possible D gene TRBD1, 5 bases. V was pared by 5 bases and J by 1 base, with 23 bases between. The CDR3 runs to 18 residues. CDR1 is WSHSY, CDR2 SAAADI, per germline. For the CDR3, the DNA is TGCGCCAGCAGTCCAAGTACCCGGACACTTTCCTGGAACACTGAAGCTTTCTTT. Residues: CASSPSTRTLSWNTEAFF.

The chain is built from TRBV4-1 and TRBJ2-3, with D tentatively TRBD2 (6 bases). The CDR3 runs 16 residues. Germline values: CDR1 MGHRA, CDR2 YSYEKL. The V gene lost 6 bases and the J gene lost 2 bases, with 18 bases spanning the gap. For the CDR3, the DNA is TGCGCCAGCAGTTCCCTCCCCGGGACTTCCACAGATACGCAGTATTTT. Protein sequence: CASSSLPGTSTDTQYF.

This chain uses TRBV11-2 with TRBJ1-1; 7 nucleotides match TRBD1. V dropped 6 bases and J dropped 7; count of bases not matched to a gene: 8. Germline CDR1 reads SGHAT; CDR2 reads FQNNGV. The CDR3 runs to 13 residues. The CDR3: CASSSTGVGEAFF. The DNA for the CDR3 is TGTGCCAGCAGTTCAACAGGGGTGGGTGAAGCTTTCTTT.

The V and J genes are TRBV7-9 and TRBJ1-6, with TRBD1 matching 8 bases. Germline loops: CDR1 SEHNR, CDR2 FQNEAQ (reference sequence). The CDR3 has 16 residues. Trimming took 5 bases from V and 6 from J; bases not matched to a gene: 9. The CDR3 protein is CASSVRDRQSNSPLHF. In DNA form, the CDR3 reads TGTGCCAGCAGCGTCCGGGACAGGCAGTCTAATTCACCCCTCCACTTT.